These T cell receptor beta chains were read from a single sample in a study of T-cell memory formation after mild COVID-19. TCRdb re-derived calls from the 5' RACE reads in MiXCR, one entry per CDR3 protein. The sample includes over 300,000 distinct CDR3 sequences, about 20% of them seen just once. Sequenced: PBMCs or a T cell subset sorted from them (not recorded which). The source is a man aged 18 to 30 who had mild COVID-19 (a few samples of this study predate the infection). Cell type and time point are not known. CDR3s include the opening cysteine and the closing phenylalanine or tryptophan. D genes are given only for firm matches. The size of a clone is reported for some rows only, either as once, few or many, or as a class for expanded clones.

cdr3_nt: TGCGCCAGCAGCCAGCTAGCGGGGGAATACAATGAGCAGTTCTTC; cdr3_aa: CASSQLAGEYNEQFF; v_call: TRBV4-3; d_call: TRBD2; cdr3_length: 15; j_call: TRBJ2-1; clone_size: few
cdr3_nt: TGCGCCAGCAGCCGGTGGTCTAGCGTGGATACGCAGTATTTT; cdr3_aa: CASSRWSSVDTQYF; v_call: TRBV4-1; d_call: .; cdr3_length: 14; j_call: TRBJ2-3; clone_size: .
cdr3_nt: TGTGCCAGCAGCTTAGAGATCTATACAGCTTTCTTT; cdr3_aa: CASSLEIYTAFF; v_call: TRBV7-8; d_call: .; cdr3_length: 12; j_call: TRBJ1-1; clone_size: .
cdr3_nt: TGTGCCAGCAGGACTAGCGGGGGGAATTCCTACAATGAGCAGTTCTTC; cdr3_aa: CASRTSGGNSYNEQFF; v_call: TRBV7-2; d_call: TRBD2; cdr3_length: 16; j_call: TRBJ2-1; clone_size: few
cdr3_nt: TGTGCCAGCAGCCCTCGAGGAGAGGGGACCCAGTACTTC; cdr3_aa: CASSPRGEGTQYF; v_call: TRBV7-2; d_call: .; cdr3_length: 13; j_call: TRBJ2-5; clone_size: few
cdr3_nt: TGCGCCAGCAGCCGCCAGACTAGCGGGGGGGAAACCGGGGAGCTGTTTTTT; cdr3_aa: CASSRQTSGGETGELFF; v_call: TRBV4-3; d_call: TRBD2; cdr3_length: 17; j_call: TRBJ2-2; clone_size: .
cdr3_nt: TGTGCCAGCAGCTTCAGGGGAATGGTCGACAATGAGCAGTTCTTC; cdr3_aa: CASSFRGMVDNEQFF; v_call: TRBV5-5; d_call: .; cdr3_length: 15; j_call: TRBJ2-1; clone_size: .
cdr3_nt: TGTGCCAGCAGCTTTTTTAACCCCCCCGAAGCTTTCTTT; cdr3_aa: CASSFFNPPEAFF; v_call: TRBV7-2; d_call: .; cdr3_length: 13; j_call: TRBJ1-1; clone_size: few
cdr3_nt: TGTGCCAGCAGCTTGGGACAGGGGGCTAATCAGCCCCAGCATTTT; cdr3_aa: CASSLGQGANQPQHF; v_call: TRBV7-9; d_call: TRBD1; cdr3_length: 15; j_call: TRBJ1-5; clone_size: .
cdr3_nt: TGTGCCAGCAGCGATCCCAGGGAAGAAGCTTTCTTT; cdr3_aa: CASSDPREEAFF; v_call: TRBV12-3/TRBV12-4; d_call: .; cdr3_length: 12; j_call: TRBJ1-1; clone_size: .
cdr3_nt: TGTGCCAGCAGTTACTTACCCGGGACAGGGTGGGGACAGCCCCAGCATTTT; cdr3_aa: CASSYLPGTGWGQPQHF; v_call: TRBV6-2/TRBV6-3; d_call: TRBD1; cdr3_length: 17; j_call: TRBJ1-5; clone_size: .
cdr3_nt: TGCGCCAGCAGACGTACTGGGAACACTGAAGCTTTCTTT; cdr3_aa: CASRRTGNTEAFF; v_call: TRBV4-3; d_call: .; cdr3_length: 13; j_call: TRBJ1-1; clone_size: many
cdr3_nt: TGTGCCAGCAGCGTAGGACCCGGGGGGGCGTACAATGAGCAGTTCTTC; cdr3_aa: CASSVGPGGAYNEQFF; v_call: TRBV9; d_call: TRBD2; cdr3_length: 16; j_call: TRBJ2-1; clone_size: few
cdr3_nt: TGTGCCAGCACCGAGGTGGGGATCTATGGCTACACCTTC; cdr3_aa: CASTEVGIYGYTF; v_call: TRBV2; d_call: .; cdr3_length: 13; j_call: TRBJ1-2; clone_size: once
cdr3_nt: TGCGCCAGCAGCCAAGATGCGGGACAGATCGTGCTCTCTGGGGCCAACGTCCTGACTTTC; cdr3_aa: CASSQDAGQIVLSGANVLTF; v_call: TRBV4-3; d_call: .; cdr3_length: 20; j_call: TRBJ2-6; clone_size: .
cdr3_nt: TGTGCCAGCAGCTTGCCTCCGAACACCGGGGAGCTGTTTTTT; cdr3_aa: CASSLPPNTGELFF; v_call: TRBV5-6; d_call: .; cdr3_length: 14; j_call: TRBJ2-2; clone_size: .
cdr3_nt: TGCGCCAGCAGCCAAGACGGAGGAGAGACCCAGTACTTC; cdr3_aa: CASSQDGGETQYF; v_call: TRBV4-3; d_call: .; cdr3_length: 13; j_call: TRBJ2-5; clone_size: .
cdr3_nt: TGTGCCAGCAGTCCTGTCGATCAGCCCCAGCATTTT; cdr3_aa: CASSPVDQPQHF; v_call: TRBV12-3/TRBV12-4; d_call: .; cdr3_length: 12; j_call: TRBJ1-5; clone_size: .
cdr3_nt: TGCGCCAGCAGCCCCGGACACCTTCTCATGAACACTGAAGCTTTCTTT; cdr3_aa: CASSPGHLLMNTEAFF; v_call: TRBV5-1; d_call: .; cdr3_length: 16; j_call: TRBJ1-1; clone_size: few
cdr3_nt: TGTGCCAGCTCACCAAACAACAGGGATCTCTCAAGCCGCGATGAAGCTTTCTTT; cdr3_aa: CASSPNNRDLSSRDEAFF; v_call: TRBV18; d_call: .; cdr3_length: 18; j_call: TRBJ1-1; clone_size: once
cdr3_nt: TGTGCCAGCAGCTCAGGATCAGCCTCTGGAAACACCATATATTTT; cdr3_aa: CASSSGSASGNTIYF; v_call: TRBV7-2; d_call: .; cdr3_length: 15; j_call: TRBJ1-3; clone_size: .
cdr3_nt: TGCGCCAGCAGCCCACGGATCACCTACGAGCAGTACTTC; cdr3_aa: CASSPRITYEQYF; v_call: TRBV4-1; d_call: .; cdr3_length: 13; j_call: TRBJ2-7; clone_size: .
cdr3_nt: TGTGCCAGCAGTTTTACCCCGGGTGCCGATTCACCCCTCCACTTT; cdr3_aa: CASSFTPGADSPLHF; v_call: TRBV28; d_call: .; cdr3_length: 15; j_call: TRBJ1-6; clone_size: .
cdr3_nt: TGTGCCAGCAGCTTAAGACGGGGGGCCCAGGGGGAGACCCAGTACTTC; cdr3_aa: CASSLRRGAQGETQYF; v_call: TRBV7-8; d_call: .; cdr3_length: 16; j_call: TRBJ2-5; clone_size: once
cdr3_nt: TGTGCCAGCAGCGCATCGGGCCACACAGATACGCAGTATTTT; cdr3_aa: CASSASGHTDTQYF; v_call: TRBV9; d_call: .; cdr3_length: 14; j_call: TRBJ2-3; clone_size: .
cdr3_nt: TGTGCCAGCAGTCCGGGACTAGCGGGGGGTCATGAGCAGTTCTTC; cdr3_aa: CASSPGLAGGHEQFF; v_call: TRBV12-3/TRBV12-4; d_call: TRBD2; cdr3_length: 15; j_call: TRBJ2-1; clone_size: .
cdr3_nt: TGTGCCAGCAGCCCCGCAGGGGACTATGGCTACACCTTC; cdr3_aa: CASSPAGDYGYTF; v_call: TRBV3-1; d_call: .; cdr3_length: 13; j_call: TRBJ1-2; clone_size: few
cdr3_nt: TGTGCCAGCAGCTGGCGGGAGGTCGGCACTGAAGCTTTCTTT; cdr3_aa: CASSWREVGTEAFF; v_call: TRBV7-2; d_call: .; cdr3_length: 14; j_call: TRBJ1-1; clone_size: few
cdr3_nt: TGTGCCAGCAGACCCGGGACTACCCCCTACAATGAGCAGTTCTTC; cdr3_aa: CASRPGTTPYNEQFF; v_call: TRBV7-9; d_call: TRBD2; cdr3_length: 15; j_call: TRBJ2-1; clone_size: .
cdr3_nt: TGCGCCAGCAGCCAAGAAGGAGGGCGTGAGCAGTACTTC; cdr3_aa: CASSQEGGREQYF; v_call: TRBV4-3; d_call: .; cdr3_length: 13; j_call: TRBJ2-7; clone_size: .
cdr3_nt: TGTGCCAGCAGCTTCTTGGGTGCCGAGCAGTACTTC; cdr3_aa: CASSFLGAEQYF; v_call: TRBV7-2; d_call: .; cdr3_length: 12; j_call: TRBJ2-7; clone_size: few
cdr3_nt: TGTGCCAGCATTCCGAACCGGCAGGCAGATACGCAGTATTTT; cdr3_aa: CASIPNRQADTQYF; v_call: TRBV12-3/TRBV12-4; d_call: .; cdr3_length: 14; j_call: TRBJ2-3; clone_size: few
cdr3_nt: TGTGCCAGCACTTCTAGCGGGGGGGCTTCGGAGACCCAGTACTTC; cdr3_aa: CASTSSGGASETQYF; v_call: TRBV28; d_call: TRBD2; cdr3_length: 15; j_call: TRBJ2-5; clone_size: few
cdr3_nt: TGTGCCAGCAGCCCCAGGATCAATAATTCACCCCTCCACTTT; cdr3_aa: CASSPRINNSPLHF; v_call: TRBV7-2; d_call: .; cdr3_length: 14; j_call: TRBJ1-6; clone_size: .
cdr3_nt: TGTGCCAGCAGCCGCCCCGGGGCACTAGAGACCCAGTACTTC; cdr3_aa: CASSRPGALETQYF; v_call: TRBV7-8; d_call: .; cdr3_length: 14; j_call: TRBJ2-5; clone_size: few
cdr3_nt: TGTGCCAGCAGGCCCCGTTGGGGGCTTCGAAACACTGAAGCTTTCTTT; cdr3_aa: CASRPRWGLRNTEAFF; v_call: TRBV7-9; d_call: .; cdr3_length: 16; j_call: TRBJ1-1; clone_size: few
cdr3_nt: TGTGCCAGTTCAGTGGGGGTAGGAGATACGCAGTATTTT; cdr3_aa: CASSVGVGDTQYF; v_call: TRBV12-3/TRBV12-4; d_call: .; cdr3_length: 13; j_call: TRBJ2-3; clone_size: few
cdr3_nt: TGCGCCACCGCCCTTAACCAAGAGACCCAGTACTTC; cdr3_aa: CATALNQETQYF; v_call: TRBV5-1; d_call: .; cdr3_length: 12; j_call: TRBJ2-5; clone_size: few
cdr3_nt: TGCGCCAGCAGCCAAGGGGTTGGTGGCTACACCTTC; cdr3_aa: CASSQGVGGYTF; v_call: TRBV4-3; d_call: .; cdr3_length: 12; j_call: TRBJ1-2; clone_size: few
cdr3_nt: TGCAGTGCTAGCCCCTCCGGGACAGAGTATCAGCCCCAGCATTTT; cdr3_aa: CSASPSGTEYQPQHF; v_call: TRBV20-1; d_call: TRBD1; cdr3_length: 15; j_call: TRBJ1-5; clone_size: .
cdr3_nt: TGTGCCAGCAGCCCACGGAAGGTGAACACTGAAGCTTTCTTT; cdr3_aa: CASSPRKVNTEAFF; v_call: TRBV11-1; d_call: .; cdr3_length: 14; j_call: TRBJ1-1; clone_size: .
cdr3_nt: TGTGCCAGCACCCTCCCTTCGGATTCACCCCTCCACTTT; cdr3_aa: CASTLPSDSPLHF; v_call: TRBV7-9; d_call: .; cdr3_length: 13; j_call: TRBJ1-6; clone_size: few